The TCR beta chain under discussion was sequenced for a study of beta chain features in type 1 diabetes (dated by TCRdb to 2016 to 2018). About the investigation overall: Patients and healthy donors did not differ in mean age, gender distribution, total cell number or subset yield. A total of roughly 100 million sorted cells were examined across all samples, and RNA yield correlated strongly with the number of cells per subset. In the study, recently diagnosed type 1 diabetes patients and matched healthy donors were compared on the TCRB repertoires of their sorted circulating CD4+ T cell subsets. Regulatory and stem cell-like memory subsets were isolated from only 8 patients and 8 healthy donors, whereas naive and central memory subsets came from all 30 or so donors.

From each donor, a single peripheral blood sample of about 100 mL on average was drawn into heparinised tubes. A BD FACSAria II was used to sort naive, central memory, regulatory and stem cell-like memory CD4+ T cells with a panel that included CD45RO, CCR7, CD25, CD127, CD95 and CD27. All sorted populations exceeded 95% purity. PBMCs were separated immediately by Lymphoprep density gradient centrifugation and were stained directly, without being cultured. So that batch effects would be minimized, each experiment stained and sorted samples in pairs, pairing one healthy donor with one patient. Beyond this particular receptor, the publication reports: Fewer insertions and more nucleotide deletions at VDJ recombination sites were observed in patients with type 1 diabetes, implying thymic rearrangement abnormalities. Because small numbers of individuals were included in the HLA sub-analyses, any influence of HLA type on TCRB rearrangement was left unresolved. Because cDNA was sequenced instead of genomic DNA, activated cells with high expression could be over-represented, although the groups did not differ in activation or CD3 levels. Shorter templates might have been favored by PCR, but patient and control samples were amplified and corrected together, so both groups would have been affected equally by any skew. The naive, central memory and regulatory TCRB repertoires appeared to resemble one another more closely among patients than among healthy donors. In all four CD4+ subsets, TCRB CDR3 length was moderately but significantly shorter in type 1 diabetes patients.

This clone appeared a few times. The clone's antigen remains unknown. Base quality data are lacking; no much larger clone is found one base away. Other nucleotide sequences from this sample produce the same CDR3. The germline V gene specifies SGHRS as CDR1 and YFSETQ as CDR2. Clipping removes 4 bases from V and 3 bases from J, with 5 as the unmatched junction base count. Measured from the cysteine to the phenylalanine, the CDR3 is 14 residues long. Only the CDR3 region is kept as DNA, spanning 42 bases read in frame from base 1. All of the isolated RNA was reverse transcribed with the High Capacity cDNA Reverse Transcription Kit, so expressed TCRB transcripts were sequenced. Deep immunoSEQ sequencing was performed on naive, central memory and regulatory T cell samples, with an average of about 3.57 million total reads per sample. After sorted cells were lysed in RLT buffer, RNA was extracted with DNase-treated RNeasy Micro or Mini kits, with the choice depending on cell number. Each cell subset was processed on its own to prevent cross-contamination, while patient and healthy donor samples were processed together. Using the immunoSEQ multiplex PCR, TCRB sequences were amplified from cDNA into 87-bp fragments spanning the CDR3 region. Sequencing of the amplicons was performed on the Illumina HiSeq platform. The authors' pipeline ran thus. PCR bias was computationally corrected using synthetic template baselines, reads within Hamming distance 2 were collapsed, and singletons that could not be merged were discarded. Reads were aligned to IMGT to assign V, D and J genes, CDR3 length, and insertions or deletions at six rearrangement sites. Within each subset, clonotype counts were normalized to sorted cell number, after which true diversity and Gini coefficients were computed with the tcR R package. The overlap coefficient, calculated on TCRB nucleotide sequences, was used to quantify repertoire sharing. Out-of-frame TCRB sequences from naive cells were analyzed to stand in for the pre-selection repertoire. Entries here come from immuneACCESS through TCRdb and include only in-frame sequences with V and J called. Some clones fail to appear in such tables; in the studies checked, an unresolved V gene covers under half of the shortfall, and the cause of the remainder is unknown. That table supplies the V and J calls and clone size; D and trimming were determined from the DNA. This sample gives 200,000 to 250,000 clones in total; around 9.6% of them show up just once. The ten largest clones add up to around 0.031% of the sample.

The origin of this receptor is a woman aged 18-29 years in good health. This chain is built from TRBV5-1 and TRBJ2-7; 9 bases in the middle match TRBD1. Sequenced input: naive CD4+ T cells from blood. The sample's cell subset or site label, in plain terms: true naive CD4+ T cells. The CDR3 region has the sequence CASSPGTGYYEQYF. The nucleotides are TGCGCCAGCAGCCCTGGGACAGGGTACTACGAGCAGTACTTC. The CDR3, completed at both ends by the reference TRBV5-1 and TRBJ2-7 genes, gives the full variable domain KAGVTQTPRYLIKTRGQQVTLSCSPISGHRSVSWYQQTPGQGLQFLFEYFSETQRNKGNFPGRFSGRQFSNSRSEMNVSTLELGDSALYLCASSPGTGYYEQYFGPGTRLTVT.